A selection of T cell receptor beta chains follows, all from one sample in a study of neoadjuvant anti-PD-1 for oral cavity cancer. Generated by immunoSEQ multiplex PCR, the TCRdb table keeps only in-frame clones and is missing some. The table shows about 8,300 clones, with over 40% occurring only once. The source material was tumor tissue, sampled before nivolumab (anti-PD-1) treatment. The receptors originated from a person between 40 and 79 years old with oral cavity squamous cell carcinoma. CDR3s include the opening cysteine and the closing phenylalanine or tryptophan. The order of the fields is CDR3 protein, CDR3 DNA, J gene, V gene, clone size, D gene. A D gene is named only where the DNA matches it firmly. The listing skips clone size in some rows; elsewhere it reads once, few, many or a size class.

CDR3aa: CASSYSGAGYGYTF
CDR3nt: TGTGCCAGCAGTTACTCGGGGGCCGGCTATGGCTACACCTTC
j_gene: TRBJ1-2
v_gene: TRBV6-5
abundance: few
d_gene: .

CDR3aa: CASSQDRTSGVDTQYF
CDR3nt: TGCGCCAGCAGCCAAGATCGAACTAGCGGGGTAGATACGCAGTATTTT
j_gene: TRBJ2-3
v_gene: TRBV4-1
abundance: .
d_gene: TRBD2

CDR3aa: CASSTGLVNEQFF
CDR3nt: TGCGCCAGCAGCACAGGACTAGTAAATGAGCAGTTCTTC
j_gene: TRBJ2-1
v_gene: TRBV5-1
abundance: few
d_gene: TRBD2

CDR3aa: CASSFALSGEQFF
CDR3nt: TGTGCCAGCAGTTTTGCACTTTCTGGTGAGCAGTTCTTC
j_gene: TRBJ2-1
v_gene: TRBV27
abundance: medium-sized
d_gene: .

CDR3aa: CASSLAGESDTQYF
CDR3nt: TGTGCCAGCAGTTTAGCGGGAGAATCAGATACGCAGTATTTT
j_gene: TRBJ2-3
v_gene: TRBV28
abundance: .
d_gene: TRBD2

CDR3aa: CASRPTGSGTEAFF
CDR3nt: TGTGCCAGCAGACCTACAGGGTCGGGCACTGAAGCTTTCTTT
j_gene: TRBJ1-1
v_gene: TRBV11-2
abundance: .
d_gene: .

CDR3aa: CASSLGKKAPPGANVLTF
CDR3nt: TGTGCCAGCAGCTTGGGTAAGAAGGCTCCACCTGGGGCCAACGTCCTGACTTTC
j_gene: TRBJ2-6
v_gene: TRBV5-6
abundance: .
d_gene: .

CDR3aa: CASSLAGSYEQYF
CDR3nt: TGTGCCAGTAGTCTAGCTGGCTCCTACGAGCAGTACTTC
j_gene: TRBJ2-7
v_gene: TRBV19
abundance: .
d_gene: .

CDR3aa: CASSLFAGNSNQPQHF
CDR3nt: TGTGCCAGCAGTTTATTCGCGGGGAATAGCAATCAGCCCCAGCATTTT
j_gene: TRBJ1-5
v_gene: TRBV27
abundance: .
d_gene: .

CDR3aa: CASSLQRGEFQETQYF
CDR3nt: TGTGCCAGCAGCCTCCAGAGAGGCGAGTTCCAAGAGACCCAGTACTTC
j_gene: TRBJ2-5
v_gene: TRBV13
abundance: .
d_gene: .

CDR3aa: CASTEGGTGDYGYTF
CDR3nt: TGTGCCAGCACCGAAGGGGGGACAGGGGATTATGGCTACACCTTC
j_gene: TRBJ1-2
v_gene: TRBV28
abundance: once
d_gene: TRBD1

CDR3aa: CASSPRGAGREETQYF
CDR3nt: TGTGCCAGCAGCCCCCGCGGGGCGGGAAGGGAAGAGACCCAGTACTTC
j_gene: TRBJ2-5
v_gene: TRBV9
abundance: .
d_gene: .

CDR3aa: CASSLQPPAGSQETQYF
CDR3nt: TGCGCCAGCAGCTTACAACCACCCGCCGGGTCCCAAGAGACCCAGTACTTC
j_gene: TRBJ2-5
v_gene: TRBV5-1
abundance: .
d_gene: .

CDR3aa: CASSQREELPGANVLTF
CDR3nt: TGCGCCAGCAGCCAACGGGAGGAGCTACCTGGGGCCAACGTCCTGACTTTC
j_gene: TRBJ2-6
v_gene: TRBV4-1
abundance: .
d_gene: TRBD2

CDR3aa: CASNAGNANEKLFF
CDR3nt: TGTGCCAGCAATGCGGGGAATGCTAATGAAAAACTGTTTTTT
j_gene: TRBJ1-4
v_gene: TRBV6-1
abundance: .
d_gene: .

CDR3aa: CASSFPTGGQPQHF
CDR3nt: TGTGCCAGCAGTTTCCCCACGGGGGGTCAGCCCCAGCATTTT
j_gene: TRBJ1-5
v_gene: TRBV28
abundance: few
d_gene: .

CDR3aa: CSAKEGKQFF
CDR3nt: TGCAGTGCTAAGGAAGGCAAGCAGTTCTTC
j_gene: TRBJ2-1
v_gene: TRBV20-1
abundance: .
d_gene: .

CDR3aa: CASSPTTGLVANEQFF
CDR3nt: TGCGCCAGCAGCCCGACAACTGGACTAGTGGCAAATGAGCAGTTCTTC
j_gene: TRBJ2-1
v_gene: TRBV5-1
abundance: .
d_gene: TRBD2

CDR3aa: CASSLNGYGYTF
CDR3nt: TGTGCCAGCAGTTTAAACGGGTATGGCTACACCTTC
j_gene: TRBJ1-2
v_gene: TRBV27
abundance: few
d_gene: .

CDR3aa: CASASLGNTGELFF
CDR3nt: TGTGCCAGCGCCTCGTTAGGGAACACCGGGGAGCTGTTTTTT
j_gene: TRBJ2-2
v_gene: TRBV7-3
abundance: once
d_gene: .

CDR3aa: CASSPGLAGVGEQYF
CDR3nt: TGTGCCAGCAGTCCAGGACTAGCGGGAGTTGGTGAGCAGTACTTC
j_gene: TRBJ2-7
v_gene: TRBV27
abundance: few
d_gene: TRBD2

CDR3aa: CAWSVQGRQPQHF
CDR3nt: TGTGCCTGGAGTGTACAGGGCAGGCAGCCCCAGCATTTT
j_gene: TRBJ1-5
v_gene: TRBV30
abundance: .
d_gene: .

CDR3aa: CASSPGQGNTEAFF
CDR3nt: TGTGCCAGCAGCCCCGGGCAGGGGAACACTGAAGCTTTCTTT
j_gene: TRBJ1-1
v_gene: TRBV5-4
abundance: .
d_gene: .

CDR3aa: CASSSQTGELFF
CDR3nt: TGTGCCAGCAGCTCCCAGACCGGGGAGCTGTTTTTT
j_gene: TRBJ2-2
v_gene: TRBV5-6
abundance: once
d_gene: .

CDR3aa: CAWRGLGHYEQYF
CDR3nt: TGTGCCTGGAGAGGACTAGGGCACTACGAGCAGTACTTC
j_gene: TRBJ2-7
v_gene: TRBV30
abundance: .
d_gene: TRBD2

CDR3aa: CASRGLAGVTGELFF
CDR3nt: TGTGCCAGCAGAGGACTAGCGGGAGTTACCGGGGAGCTGTTTTTT
j_gene: TRBJ2-2
v_gene: TRBV6-1
abundance: .
d_gene: TRBD2

CDR3aa: CASSSAGGLAGSRAQYF
CDR3nt: TGTGCCAGCAGCTCGGCGGGGGGACTAGCGGGATCAAGGGCGCAGTATTTT
j_gene: TRBJ2-3
v_gene: TRBV5-6
abundance: .
d_gene: TRBD2

CDR3aa: CASSGQTLSGANVLTF
CDR3nt: TGTGCCAGTAGTGGACAGACACTCTCTGGGGCCAACGTCCTGACTTTC
j_gene: TRBJ2-6
v_gene: TRBV19
abundance: .
d_gene: .

CDR3aa: CASSLQRRGLDEQYF
CDR3nt: TGTGCCAGCAGCTTGCAGCGACGCGGGTTGGACGAGCAGTACTTC
j_gene: TRBJ2-7
v_gene: TRBV5-4
abundance: .
d_gene: .

CDR3aa: CASSEGTSRRSYEQYF
CDR3nt: TGTGCCAGCAGTGAAGGGACTAGCCGACGCTCCTACGAGCAGTACTTC
j_gene: TRBJ2-7
v_gene: TRBV2
abundance: .
d_gene: TRBD2

CDR3aa: CASSPGRESTQYF
CDR3nt: TGTGCTAGCAGCCCTGGGAGGGAGTCTACGCAGTATTTT
j_gene: TRBJ2-3
v_gene: TRBV7-7
abundance: .
d_gene: TRBD2

CDR3aa: CASSESYEQFF
CDR3nt: TGTGCCAGCAGTGAATCTTATGAGCAGTTCTTC
j_gene: TRBJ2-1
v_gene: TRBV2
abundance: .
d_gene: .

CDR3aa: CASSLGTGNYGYTF
CDR3nt: TGTGCCAGCAGCCTGGGGACAGGCAACTATGGCTACACCTTC
j_gene: TRBJ1-2
v_gene: TRBV13
abundance: medium-sized
d_gene: TRBD1

CDR3aa: CASSVLAGTYEQYF
CDR3nt: TGTGCCAGCAGTGTGCTAGCGGGTACCTACGAGCAGTACTTC
j_gene: TRBJ2-7
v_gene: TRBV27
abundance: .
d_gene: TRBD2

CDR3aa: CASSTIRDNNQPQHF
CDR3nt: TGTGCCAGTAGCACTATTCGGGACAACAATCAGCCCCAGCATTTT
j_gene: TRBJ1-5
v_gene: TRBV19
abundance: .
d_gene: .

CDR3aa: CAWSTSGYEQYF
CDR3nt: TGTGCCTGGAGTACCTCGGGTTACGAGCAGTACTTC
j_gene: TRBJ2-7
v_gene: TRBV30
abundance: .
d_gene: .

CDR3aa: CASSLRGLAGGLKETQYF
CDR3nt: TGTGCCAGCAGTTTACGGGGGCTAGCGGGAGGGTTGAAAGAGACCCAGTACTTC
j_gene: TRBJ2-5
v_gene: TRBV27
abundance: few
d_gene: TRBD2

CDR3aa: CASSQATSGNHNEQFF
CDR3nt: TGCGCCAGCAGCCAGGCGACTAGCGGGAACCACAATGAGCAGTTCTTC
j_gene: TRBJ2-1
v_gene: TRBV4-1
abundance: few
d_gene: TRBD2

CDR3aa: CASSQARGGTYATEAFF
CDR3nt: TGTGCCAGCAGCCAAGCCCGCGGGGGAACGTACGCCACTGAAGCTTTCTTT
j_gene: TRBJ1-1
v_gene: TRBV4-2
abundance: .
d_gene: .

CDR3aa: CASSGDRGGYTF
CDR3nt: TGCGCCAGCAGCGGGGACAGGGGAGGCTACACCTTC
j_gene: TRBJ1-2
v_gene: TRBV5-1
abundance: .
d_gene: TRBD1

CDR3aa: CASSLGPSYANTGELFF
CDR3nt: TGTGCCAGCAGCTTAGGGCCTAGCTACGCGAACACCGGGGAGCTGTTTTTT
j_gene: TRBJ2-2
v_gene: TRBV11-3
abundance: .
d_gene: .

CDR3aa: CAWSVGQGATYEQYF
CDR3nt: TGTGCCTGGAGTGTCGGACAGGGGGCGACCTACGAGCAGTACTTC
j_gene: TRBJ2-7
v_gene: TRBV30
abundance: medium-sized
d_gene: TRBD1

CDR3aa: CASSEGQGAGELFF
CDR3nt: TGTGCCAGTTCCGAGGGACAGGGTGCCGGGGAGCTGTTTTTT
j_gene: TRBJ2-2
v_gene: TRBV19
abundance: .
d_gene: TRBD1

CDR3aa: CASSQVRVGVYGYTF
CDR3nt: TGCGCCAGCAGCCAAGTCAGGGTTGGCGTCTATGGCTACACCTTC
j_gene: TRBJ1-2
v_gene: TRBV4-1
abundance: few
d_gene: .

CDR3aa: CASSLNSGTGGGTEAFF
CDR3nt: TGTGCCAGCAGCTTAAACTCAGGGACCGGGGGAGGCACTGAAGCTTTCTTT
j_gene: TRBJ1-1
v_gene: TRBV7-9
abundance: .
d_gene: .

CDR3aa: CASSFSRAQYF
CDR3nt: TGTGCCAGCAGCTTCTCCAGGGCCCAGTACTTC
j_gene: TRBJ2-5
v_gene: TRBV11-3
abundance: .
d_gene: .

CDR3aa: CASSTLGTLGNTIYF
CDR3nt: TGTGCCAGTAGTACCCTCGGGACACTTGGAAACACCATATATTTT
j_gene: TRBJ1-3
v_gene: TRBV19
abundance: few
d_gene: .

CDR3aa: CASSTGTSRYNEQFF
CDR3nt: TGTGCCAGTAGTACTGGGACTAGCCGATACAATGAGCAGTTCTTC
j_gene: TRBJ2-1
v_gene: TRBV19
abundance: .
d_gene: TRBD2

CDR3aa: CASSKVSGAFQETQYF
CDR3nt: TGTGCCAGTAGTAAGGTTAGCGGGGCCTTCCAAGAGACCCAGTACTTC
j_gene: TRBJ2-5
v_gene: TRBV19
abundance: .
d_gene: TRBD2

CDR3aa: CASRNSGSGTDTQYF
CDR3nt: TGTGCCAGCAGGAATTCCGGGTCTGGCACAGATACGCAGTATTTT
j_gene: TRBJ2-3
v_gene: TRBV6-5
abundance: .
d_gene: .

CDR3aa: CASSEWYSNQPQHF
CDR3nt: TGTGCCAGCAGTGAATGGTATAGCAATCAGCCCCAGCATTTT
j_gene: TRBJ1-5
v_gene: TRBV2
abundance: few
d_gene: .

CDR3aa: CASSPEDLNTEAFF
CDR3nt: TGTGCCAGCTCACCTGAGGACCTGAACACTGAAGCTTTCTTT
j_gene: TRBJ1-1
v_gene: TRBV18
abundance: .
d_gene: .

CDR3aa: CASSKLRGVGNTEAFF
CDR3nt: TGTGCCAGCAGTAAACTCCGGGGCGTGGGGAACACTGAAGCTTTCTTT
j_gene: TRBJ1-1
v_gene: TRBV28
abundance: .
d_gene: .

CDR3aa: CASSKGSGEAFF
CDR3nt: TGTGCCAGCAGCAAGGGGTCAGGTGAAGCTTTCTTT
j_gene: TRBJ1-1
v_gene: TRBV5-8
abundance: medium-sized
d_gene: .

CDR3aa: CASSLGHPMQETQYF
CDR3nt: TGCGCCAGCAGCCTGGGACACCCTATGCAAGAGACCCAGTACTTC
j_gene: TRBJ2-5
v_gene: TRBV5-1
abundance: few
d_gene: .

CDR3aa: CASSPPGLGSIDTQYF
CDR3nt: TGTGCCAGCTCACCCCCCGGGTTGGGGTCGATAGATACGCAGTATTTT
j_gene: TRBJ2-3
v_gene: TRBV18
abundance: .
d_gene: .

CDR3aa: CASSPPGTGDTEAFF
CDR3nt: TGTGCCAGCAGCCCCCCCGGGACAGGGGACACTGAAGCTTTCTTT
j_gene: TRBJ1-1
v_gene: TRBV11-1
abundance: once
d_gene: TRBD1

CDR3aa: CASSTLRPGELFF
CDR3nt: TGTGCCAGCAGTACCCTGAGACCCGGGGAGCTGTTTTTT
j_gene: TRBJ2-2
v_gene: TRBV6-5
abundance: once
d_gene: .

CDR3aa: CASSFRRDPYNEQFF
CDR3nt: TGTGCCAGCAGCTTTAGGCGGGATCCCTACAATGAGCAGTTCTTC
j_gene: TRBJ2-1
v_gene: TRBV7-9
abundance: .
d_gene: .